This T cell receptor (beta chain) was obtained from a study of blood T cell repertoires in COVID-19 (dated by TCRdb to about 2020). Regarding the study in general: Samples covering the acute and convalescent phases of COVID-19 were provided by collaborators in the United States, Italy and Spain. HLA class I and class II types, where available, came from metadata supplied by the sample provider rather than from assay-based typing. The samples were drawn from the first 160 participants of the ongoing ImmuneRACE study and from 1,254 subjects provided by 6 global collaborators. Nearly every sample came with metadata listing a de-identified subject ID, COVID-19 status, age in years and sex. Subjects who had been exposed to COVID-19, were actively infected with it, or had recovered from it provided the deeply sampled blood TCRbeta repertoires that made up the dataset. The prospective study material was composed of cDNA or gDNA derived from T cells, B-cell-depleted T cells, or PBMCs. A freely available public database, intended as a resource for researchers studying the immune response to SARS-CoV-2, is where the repertoires were released.

The CDR3 sequence holds 13 residues, the cysteine and phenylalanine included. Only the CDR3 part of the read is kept: 39 bases, read in frame from the first base. V is shortened by 2 bases, J by 7 bases, and the region joining them spans 11 bases. The germline V gene encodes CDR1 SGHVS and CDR2 FNYEAQ. Comments on this clone: This receptor's antigen is unknown. No per-base quality is available; no much larger clone lies one base away.

Overall study results and their limits: Clinical and demographic metadata were provided uncurated, with the amount varying by source and participant.

Each collaborating institution followed its own protocols to collect whole blood in K2EDTA tubes. For TCRbeta analysis, collaborators shipped samples as frozen whole blood, isolated PBMCs, or DNA extracted from either of those sample types. TCRbeta CDR3 regions were amplified from genomic DNA using the immunoSEQ Assay, a bias-controlled multiplex PCR. The authors' pipeline ran thus. The number of nucleated cells in each sample was estimated from the amplification of reference gene primers within the assay. Sequence reads were collapsed and filtered to measure the absolute abundance of every unique TCRbeta CDR3 rearrangement. For each sample, productive Simpson clonality was calculated by taking the square root of Simpson's diversity index across productive rearrangements. TCRdb obtained this table from immuneACCESS and retained in-frame rearrangements with V and J assigned. These tables miss some clones; where compared with another copy, unresolved V genes account for less than half of the shortfall, and the remainder is unexplained. V, J and clone size derive from that table, while D and trimming were established from the DNA sequence. The sample table lists under 300,000 clones, around 82% of them with a count of one. Roughly 5.8% of the sample is held by the ten biggest clonotypes.

The source is a man older than 75 with acute or convalescent COVID-19. The sequence joins TRBV7-6 to TRBJ1-1; a tentative D match to TRBD1 spans 5 bases. The sequenced sample consisted of peripheral blood. CDR3 sequence: CASSLLGGYEAFF. The nucleotide sequence is given as TGTGCCAGCAGCTTATTGGGGGGATATGAAGCTTTCTTT.